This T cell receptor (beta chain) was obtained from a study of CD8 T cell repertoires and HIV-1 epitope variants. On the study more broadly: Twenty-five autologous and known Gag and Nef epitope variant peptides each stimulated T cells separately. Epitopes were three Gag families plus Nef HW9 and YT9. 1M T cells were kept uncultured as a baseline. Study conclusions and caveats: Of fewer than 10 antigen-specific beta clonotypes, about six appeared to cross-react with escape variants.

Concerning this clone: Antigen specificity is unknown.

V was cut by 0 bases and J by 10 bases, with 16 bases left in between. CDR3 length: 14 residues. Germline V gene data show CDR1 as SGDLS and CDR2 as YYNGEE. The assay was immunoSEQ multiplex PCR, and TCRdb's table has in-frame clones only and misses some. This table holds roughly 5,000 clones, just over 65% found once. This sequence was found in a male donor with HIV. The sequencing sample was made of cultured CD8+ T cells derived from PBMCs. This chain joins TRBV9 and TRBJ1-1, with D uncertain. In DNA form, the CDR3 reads TGTGCCAGCAGCGTAGGTACGGCAGGAGTTAGAGCTTTCTTT. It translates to CASSVGTAGVRAFF.